Listed here are 10 T cell receptor beta chains from one sample, sequenced in a study of spatial heterogeneity in lung cancer. TCRdb analysed the 5' RACE reads with MiXCR anew, one entry per CDR3 protein. The sample consists of more than 80,000 distinct CDR3 sequences, about 12% of them appearing once. Described time point: sample taken at primary tumor resection. Whole RNA, isolated from tumor, nontumor lung or frozen PBMC, was sequenced without prior sorting. This sample comprised PBMCs, obtained at surgery. These receptors were collected from a male donor with early-stage non-small cell lung cancer.

V usage is TRBV14 and J usage is TRBJ2-1; TRBD2 matches 7 bases. The CDR3 length is 19 residues. CDR1 and CDR2 (germline): SGHDN, FVKESK. V was clipped by 3 bases and J by 3 bases; unmatched bases: 17. The CDR3 protein is CASSHGRSAGEVGYNEQFF. The DNA of the CDR3 is TGTGCCAGCAGCCATGGCAGGTCTGCGGGAGAAGTGGGCTACAATGAGCAGTTCTTC.

The CDR3 loop is CASSLARAATGELFF. CDR3 bases: TGTGCCAGCAGCTTAGCGAGGGCAGCCACCGGGGAGCTGTTTTTT. The rearrangement links TRBV7-9 to TRBJ2-2; D is possibly TRBD2 (5 bases). The CDR3 spans 15 residues. Germline V gives CDR1 SEHNR, CDR2 FQNEAQ (reference sequence). V was cut by 0 bases and J by 4 bases, with 9 bases left in between.

The CDR3 region is CASSPAGIRAEKLFF. The CDR3 DNA reads TGTGCCAGCAGCCCGGCCGGGATTAGGGCAGAAAAACTGTTTTTT. This rearrangement joins TRBV7-9 to TRBJ1-4; unclear D gene. V lost 5 bases and J 8 bases, leaving 18 bases between the germline ends. Germline lookup yields CDR1 SEHNR and CDR2 FQNEAQ (reference sequence). This CDR3 comprises 15 residues.

J is TRBJ2-5 and V is TRBV20-1, with 11 bases aligning to TRBD2. V shed 6 bases and J 6 bases; nucleotides not matched to a gene: 6. In germline, CDR1 is DFQATT, CDR2 SNEGSKA (reference sequence). The CDR3 contains 13 residues. The CDR3 DNA is TGCAGTGCCCCGGGACTAGCGGATAAGACCCAGTACTTC. This codes for CSAPGLADKTQYF.

This clonotype was detected only a few times. The chain joins TRBV5-5 to TRBJ2-1; D is uncertain. Germline V gene data show CDR1 as SGHKS and CDR2 as YYEKEE (reference sequence). This CDR3 has 16 residues. V lost 0 bases and J 0 bases, leaving 10 bases between the germline ends. Written as DNA, the CDR3 is TGTGCCAGCAGCTTGGTAAGGCCTACCTCCTACAATGAGCAGTTCTTC. This gives the protein CASSLVRPTSYNEQFF.

This clonotype was counted many times. This rearrangement joins TRBV5-1 to TRBJ1-1, with no clear D. Per the germline V gene, CDR1 is SGHRS and CDR2 is YFSETQ. This CDR3 contains 14 residues. Trimming removed 3 bases at V and 0 bases at J, with 9 bases between. For the CDR3, the DNA is TGCGCCAGCAGCTCCGAGGTCATGAACACTGAAGCTTTCTTT. This encodes CASSSEVMNTEAFF.

V gene TRBV28 combines with J gene TRBJ1-6; D gene ambiguous. CDR3 length equals 12 residues. V lost 2 bases and J 10 bases, leaving 6 bases between the germline ends. Germline V lookup: CDR1 MDHEN, CDR2 SYDVKM. The CDR3: CASSLEASPLHF. CDR3 sequence (DNA): TGTGCCAGCAGTTTAGAGGCCTCACCCCTCCACTTT.

The rearrangement uses TRBV20-1 and TRBJ2-7, with unresolved D. Per germline, CDR1 DFQATT and CDR2 SNEGSKA (reference sequence). CDR3 length: 13 amino acids. V was clipped by 3 bases and J by 2 bases, with 11 bases between them. CDR3 sequence: CSARSPLTYEQYF. The CDR3 DNA is TGCAGTGCTAGGTCGCCCCTCACCTACGAGCAGTACTTC.

This clonotype has just a few counts. The chain is built from TRBV12-3 or TRBV12-4 and TRBJ1-5, with 7 bases that match TRBD1. The CDR3 totals 14 residues. The V segment lost 4 bases and the J segment 3 bases; nucleotides outside the gene matches: 3. CDR3 amino acids: CASSYRGNNQPQHF. CDR3 DNA sequence: TGTGCCAGCAGTTACAGGGGTAACAATCAGCCCCAGCATTTT.

This clonotype was seen repeatedly, ten times or more. The chain couples TRBV12-3 or TRBV12-4 to TRBJ1-5; 11 bases line up with TRBD1. The CDR3 totals 15 residues. Trimming at V came to 4 bases and at J to 4 bases, leaving 3 bases not matched to a gene. The CDR3 region is CASSSGDRGNQPQHF. CDR3 coding DNA: TGTGCCAGCAGTTCAGGGGACAGGGGGAATCAGCCCCAGCATTTT.